The 9 T cell receptor beta chains presented below share a single source sample, sequenced in a study of T cells in Graves' hyperthyroidism and ophthalmopathy. Amplification of TCR beta CDR3 regions used RNA as the template. First-round RT-PCR of the TCR CDR3 relied on the HTBI primer set. From the multiplex PCR reads, TCRdb called clonotypes with MiXCR, one entry per CDR3 protein. The sample yields a few hundred thousand distinct CDR3 sequences, 15% to 20% seen once. The sequencing sample was made of blood. The source of these receptors is a woman aged 40 to 50 with Graves' ophthalmopathy.

This clonotype was seen repeatedly, ten times or more. CDR3 residues: CASSEPLAKNIQYF. Here the CDR3 DNA reads TGTGCCAGCAGTGAGCCTCTGGCCAAAAACATTCAGTACTTC. The chain links TRBV2 to TRBJ2-4, with D uncertain. Germline assignment: CDR1 SNHLY and CDR2 FYNNEI. V was trimmed by 3 bases and J by 1 base, leaving 7 bases between them. The CDR3 covers 14 residues. Using reference TRBV2 and TRBJ2-4 for the parts outside the CDR3, the full variable domain is EPEVTQTPSHQVTQMGQEVILRCVPISNHLYFYWYRQILGQKVEFLVSFYNNEISEKSEIFDDQFSVERPDGSNFTLKIRSTKLEDSAMYFCASSEPLAKNIQYFGAGTRLSVL.

This clonotype was seen repeatedly, ten times or more. The chain couples TRBV4-3 to TRBJ2-6; tentative D call: TRBD2 (5 bases). Trimming shortened V by 4 bases and J by 1 base, and 11 bases separated the two germline ends. The CDR3 is 16 residues long. Germline V gene lookup returns CDR1 LGHNA and CDR2 YSLEER. CDR3 in DNA: TGCGCCAGCAGCCGGGTACTAGGTTCTGGGGCCAACGTCCTGACTTTC. As protein: CASSRVLGSGANVLTF.

This clonotype was counted between two and nine times. The chain carries TRBV4-3 and TRBJ1-6; D is uncertain. Trimming pared 0 bases from V and 10 bases from J, leaving 13 bases between. The CDR3 loop spans 15 amino acids. CDR1 LGHNA and CDR2 YSLEER come from the germline V gene. CDR3 sequence: CASSQERDSWSPLHF. The DNA of the CDR3 is TGCGCCAGCAGCCAAGAGCGGGATAGTTGGTCACCCCTCCACTTT.

This clonotype was counted ten times or more. This chain uses TRBV6-5 with TRBJ1-2; TRBD1 agrees at 7 bases. From germline, CDR1 is MNHEY and CDR2 SVGAGI. The CDR3 is 15 amino acids. Trimming cost V 4 bases and J 6 bases; bases outside gene matches: 11. This CDR3 reads CASSSSRQGGDGYTF. CDR3 DNA sequence: TGTGCCAGCAGTTCCTCCCGACAGGGTGGGGATGGCTACACCTTC.

This clonotype has ten or more counts. CDR3 residues: CASSYSISSGTEAFF. The CDR3, as DNA: TGTGCCAGCAGTTACTCGATCTCGTCTGGCACTGAAGCTTTCTTT. The chain is built from TRBV6-5 and TRBJ1-1, with D hard to call. There are 15 residues in the CDR3. Germline values: CDR1 MNHEY, CDR2 SVGAGI. Trimming pared 0 bases from V and 4 bases from J, leaving 12 bases between.

The chain has TRBV6-2 or TRBV6-3 and TRBJ1-1; D possibly corresponds to TRBD1 (6 bases). The V end lost 7 bases, the J end lost 2 bases, and 20 bases lay between the germline ends. There are 16 residues in the CDR3. In germline, CDR1 is MNHEY, CDR2 SVGEGT. The CDR3 protein is CASNLISDRVNTEAFF. In nucleotides, the CDR3 is TGTGCCAGCAATCTAATTTCGGACAGAGTTAACACTGAAGCTTTCTTT.

This clonotype was seen ten or more times. The CDR3 loop is CASSLHSGATNTEAFF. The CDR3 DNA reads TGTGCCAGCAGTCTCCATTCAGGGGCCACGAACACTGAAGCTTTCTTT. The chain joins TRBV6-5 to TRBJ1-1; D is perhaps TRBD1 (6 bases). Per the germline V gene, CDR1 is MNHEY and CDR2 is SVGAGI. V was shortened by 5 bases and J by 1 base, with 17 bases between the two germline ends. The CDR3 spans 16 residues.

There are many counts of this clonotype. The chain has TRBV18 and TRBJ1-1; D remains unclear. There are 13 residues in the CDR3. Looked up from germline, CDR1 is KGHSH and CDR2 is LQKENI. Between the trimmed V and J ends, which lost 2 bases and 8 bases, there was a span of 12 bases. DNA of the CDR3: TGTGCCAGCTCACCAAGGTGGAGACCAGAAGCTTTCTTT. Residues: CASSPRWRPEAFF.

In this sample, this clonotype turned up many times. The chain joins TRBV29-1 to TRBJ1-1; maybe TRBD1 (6 bases). Trimming removed 7 bases at V and 1 base at J, with 16 bases between. This CDR3 spans 14 amino acids. From germline, CDR1 is SQVTM and CDR2 ANQGSEA. CDR3 nucleotide sequence: TGCAGCGCTCAGGGTAGGGGGGCGAACACTGAAGCTTTCTTT. Its protein product is CSAQGRGANTEAFF.